The clone carrying this T cell receptor beta chain was recorded once. Authors' data handling: Estimation of nucleated cell counts was performed using reference gene primer amplification. The assay was immunoSEQ multiplex PCR, and TCRdb's table has in-frame clones only and misses some. That table gives V, J and clone size, and the DNA gave D and trimming. This sample has 60,000 to 75,000 clones, with about four fifths found just once. This sample was included in a study of blood T cell repertoires in COVID-19. Study in general: Researchers got acute and convalescent COVID-19 samples from the United States, Italy and Spain. The analysed material was cDNA or gDNA that came from T cells, B-cell-depleted T cells, or PBMCs.

The CDR3 runs 14 residues. The junction had 4 bases not matched to a gene; V was cut back by 3 bases and J by 5 bases. From germline, CDR1 is SEHNR and CDR2 FQNEAQ (reference sequence). V is TRBV7-9 and J is TRBJ2-5, with TRBD1 matching over 9 bases. The receptor was derived from a human donor in a cohort sampled during active COVID-19. The source material was peripheral blood. The CDR3 DNA sequence: TGTGCCAGCAGCTTCACAGGGGGCCGTGAGACCCAGTACTTC. Protein sequence: CASSFTGGRETQYF.